This TCR beta chain was identified in a study of T cell responses to AZD1222 COVID-19 vaccine. Study-wide results and limits: Two AZD1222 doses significantly raised spike-specific TCR breadth and depth over controls. Close to half of spike-specific TCRs reportedly recognize unmutated variant regions.

The germline gives CDR1 LGHDT, CDR2 YNNKEL (reference sequence). V dropped 4 bases and J dropped 7 bases, with 19 bases sitting between them. The CDR3 extends over 15 amino acids. Some clones are missing from TCRdb's copy, which holds only in-frame ones; the method was immunoSEQ multiplex PCR. Among just under 55,000 clones listed, 70% to 90% were seen once. This clone appeared a single time. The antigen is unknown. The material was peripheral blood, obtained on day 0 of AZD1222 vaccination. J is TRBJ1-1 and V is TRBV3-1 (or the pseudogene TRBV3-2); possibly TRBD1 for D (5 bases). This receptor was identified in an adult in good health. Here the CDR3 reads CASSPGGARANEAFF. The CDR3, as DNA: TGTGCCAGCAGCCCCGGTGGGGCAAGAGCGAATGAAGCTTTCTTT.